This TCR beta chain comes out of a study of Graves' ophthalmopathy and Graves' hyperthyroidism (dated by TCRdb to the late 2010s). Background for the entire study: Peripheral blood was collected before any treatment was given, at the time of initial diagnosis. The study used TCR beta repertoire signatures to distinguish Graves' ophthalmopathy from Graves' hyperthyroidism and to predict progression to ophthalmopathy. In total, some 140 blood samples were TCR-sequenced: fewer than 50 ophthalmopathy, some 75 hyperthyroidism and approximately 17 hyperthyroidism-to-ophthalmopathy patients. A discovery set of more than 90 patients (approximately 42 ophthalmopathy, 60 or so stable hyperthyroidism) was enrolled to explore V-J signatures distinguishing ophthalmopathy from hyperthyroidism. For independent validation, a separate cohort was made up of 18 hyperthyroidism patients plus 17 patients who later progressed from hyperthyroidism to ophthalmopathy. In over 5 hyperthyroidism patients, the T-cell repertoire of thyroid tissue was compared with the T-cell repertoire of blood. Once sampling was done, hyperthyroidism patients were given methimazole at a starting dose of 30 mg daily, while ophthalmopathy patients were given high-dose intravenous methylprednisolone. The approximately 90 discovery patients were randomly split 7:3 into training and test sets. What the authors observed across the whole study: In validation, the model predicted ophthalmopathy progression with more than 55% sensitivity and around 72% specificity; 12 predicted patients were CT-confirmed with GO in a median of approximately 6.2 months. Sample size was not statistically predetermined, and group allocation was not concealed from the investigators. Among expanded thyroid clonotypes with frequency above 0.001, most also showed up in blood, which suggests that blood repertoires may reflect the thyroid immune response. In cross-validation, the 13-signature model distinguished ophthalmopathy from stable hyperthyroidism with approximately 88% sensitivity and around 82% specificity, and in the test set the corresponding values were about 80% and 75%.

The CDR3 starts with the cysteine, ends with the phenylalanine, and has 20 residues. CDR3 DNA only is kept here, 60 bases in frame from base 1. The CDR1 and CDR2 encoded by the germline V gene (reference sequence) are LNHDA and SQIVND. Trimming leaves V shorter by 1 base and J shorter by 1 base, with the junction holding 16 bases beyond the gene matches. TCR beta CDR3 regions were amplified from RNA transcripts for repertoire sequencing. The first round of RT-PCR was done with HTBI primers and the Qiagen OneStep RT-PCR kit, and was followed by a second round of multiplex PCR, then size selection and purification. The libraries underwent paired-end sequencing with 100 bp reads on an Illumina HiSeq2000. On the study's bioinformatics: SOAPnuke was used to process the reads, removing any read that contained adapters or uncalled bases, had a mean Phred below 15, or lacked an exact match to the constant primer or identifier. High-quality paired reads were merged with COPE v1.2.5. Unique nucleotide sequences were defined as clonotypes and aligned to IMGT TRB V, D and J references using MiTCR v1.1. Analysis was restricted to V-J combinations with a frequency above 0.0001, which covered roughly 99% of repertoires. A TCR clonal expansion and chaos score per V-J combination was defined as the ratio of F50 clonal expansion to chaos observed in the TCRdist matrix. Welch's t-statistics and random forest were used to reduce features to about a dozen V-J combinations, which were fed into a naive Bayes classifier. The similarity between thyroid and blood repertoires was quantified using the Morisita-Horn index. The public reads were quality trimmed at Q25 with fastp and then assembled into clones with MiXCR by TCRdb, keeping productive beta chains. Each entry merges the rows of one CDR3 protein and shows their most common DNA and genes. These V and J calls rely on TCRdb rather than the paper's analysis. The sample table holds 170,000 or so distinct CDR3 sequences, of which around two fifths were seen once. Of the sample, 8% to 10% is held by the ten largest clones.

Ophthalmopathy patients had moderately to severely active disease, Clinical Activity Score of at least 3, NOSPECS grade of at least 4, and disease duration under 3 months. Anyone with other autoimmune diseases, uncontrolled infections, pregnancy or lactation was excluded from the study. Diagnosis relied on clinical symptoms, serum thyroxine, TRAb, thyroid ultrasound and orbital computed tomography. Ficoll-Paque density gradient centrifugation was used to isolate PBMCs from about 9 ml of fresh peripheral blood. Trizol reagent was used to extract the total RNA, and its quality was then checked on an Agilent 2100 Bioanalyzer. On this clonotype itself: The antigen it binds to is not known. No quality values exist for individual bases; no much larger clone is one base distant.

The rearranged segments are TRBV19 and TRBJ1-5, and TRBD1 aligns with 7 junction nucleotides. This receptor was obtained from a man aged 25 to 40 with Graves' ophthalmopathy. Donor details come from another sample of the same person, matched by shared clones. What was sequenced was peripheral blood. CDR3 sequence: CASSIGRRQGVLRSNQPQHF. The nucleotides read TGTGCCAGTAGTATAGGACGGAGACAGGGAGTCCTTAGAAGCAATCAGCCCCAGCATTTT.